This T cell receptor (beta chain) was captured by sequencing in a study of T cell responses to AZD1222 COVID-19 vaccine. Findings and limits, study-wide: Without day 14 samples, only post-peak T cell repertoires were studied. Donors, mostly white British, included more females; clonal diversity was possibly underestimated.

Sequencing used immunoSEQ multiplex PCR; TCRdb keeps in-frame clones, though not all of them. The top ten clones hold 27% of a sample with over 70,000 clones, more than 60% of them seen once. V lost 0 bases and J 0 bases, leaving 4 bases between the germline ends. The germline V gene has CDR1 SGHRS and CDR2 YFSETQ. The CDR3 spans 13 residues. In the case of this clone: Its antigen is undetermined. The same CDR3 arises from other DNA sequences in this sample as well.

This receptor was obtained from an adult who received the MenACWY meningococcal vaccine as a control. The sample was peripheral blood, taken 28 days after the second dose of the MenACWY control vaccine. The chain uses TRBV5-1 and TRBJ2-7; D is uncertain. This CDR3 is CASSLGVSYEQYF. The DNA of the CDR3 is TGCGCCAGCAGCTTGGGGGTCTCCTACGAGCAGTACTTC.